This T cell receptor (beta chain) was recorded in a study of T-cell reconstitution after alpha-beta-depleted transplantation in children (dated by TCRdb to about 2016). Background for the entire study: T-cell immune reconstitution after TCRalphabeta/CD19-depleted allogeneic hematopoietic cell transplantation in children was quantitatively tracked in the study by means of TCR repertoire profiling.

Library generation was performed with PCR. The sequencing machine was an Illumina HiSeq 2500. TCR library preparation used molecular barcoding, with unique molecular identifiers applied to normalize quantification of the TCRbeta repertoire. TCRdb passed the public sequencing reads through fastp at Q25 and MiXCR, retaining productive beta sequences. Every CDR3 protein is listed once, alongside the most common genes and DNA of its rows. In all, the sample holds around 600,000 distinct CDR3 sequences, and around 23% of those were seen once. Approximately 14% of the sample lies in the top ten. The sample's treatment or condition, from its label and the paper: allogeneic hematopoietic cell transplantation with graft depleted of TCRalphabeta T cells and CD19 B cells. TCRalphabeta/CD19-depleted allogeneic hematopoietic cell grafts were given to the transplant recipients, all of whom were children. Note on this clonotype: This clone's antigen is unknown. Per-base qualities were not stored, and no clone one base away is much larger.

From its cysteine to its valine, the CDR3 spans 22 amino acids. Only the CDR3 region is kept as DNA, spanning 66 bases read in frame from base 1. The study at large found these results: Over subsequent months, a decline in hyperexpanded clone frequencies was noted, and after one year, T-cell counts and TCRbeta diversity were mostly ascribed to newly produced T cells. The apparently early recovery of alphabetaT-cell counts about two months after transplant reportedly depended on only several hundred rapidly expanded clones that came from non-depleted graft cells. The high TCRbeta diversity at day 60 in some patients was ascribed to recipient T cells and intrathymic progenitors that had survived conditioning.

The sequence joins TRBV21-1 to TRBJ2-7; the tabulated D call, TRBD2, remains unverified against the DNA. TRBV21-1 is noted as a pseudogene. This TCR was sampled from a boy under two years old who had a stem cell transplant for acute myeloid leukemia, so the T cells may come from the graft donor. Sample: PBMCs, mostly from graft donor cells, taken 360 days after TCRalphabeta/CD19-depleted stem cell transplant. The CDR3 reads CASSKSDYPQHKRPGLSYEQYV. The nucleotide sequence reads as follows: TGTGCCAGCAGCAAATCGGACTATCCTCAACACAAGCGACCGGGACTTTCCTACGAGCAGTACGTC.